This T cell receptor beta chain was retrieved from a study of T cell repertoires in cytomegalovirus infection. TCRdb fed the reads into MiXCR, producing one record per CDR3 protein. The sample contains 150,000 to 160,000 distinct CDR3 sequences, 23% of which appear only once. This clonotype was counted a few times. V lost 0 bases and J lost 9, with 6 bases in between. Per the germline V gene, CDR1 is SGHDN and CDR2 is FVKESK. There are 12 residues in the CDR3. The source is a human donor in good health (CMV status not recorded). Some clones in this sample may be carry-over from other donors' samples. Input material: PBMCs. V gene TRBV14 combines with J gene TRBJ2-1; D uncertain. The CDR3 here is CASSQDLGEQFF. CDR3 nucleotide sequence: TGTGCCAGCAGCCAAGATCTGGGTGAGCAGTTCTTC.